This T cell receptor beta chain was recorded in a study of T-cell reconstitution after alpha-beta-depleted transplantation in children. The germline CDR1 and CDR2 sequences are LNHDA and SQIVND (reference sequence). The trim removed 1 base at V and 6 bases at J, leaving 9 bases unmatched. This CDR3 contains 17 residues. Study outcomes and limitations: Several patients had high TCRbeta diversity at day 60; it came from surviving recipient T cells and thymic progenitors. T-cell counts and diversity at one year post-transplant came mainly from newly produced T cells.

The library targeted TCRbeta and was prepared with unique molecular identifiers. TCRdb passed the PCR reads through MiXCR, listing each CDR3 protein once. The sample holds about 900,000 distinct CDR3 sequences, under 30% seen once. This clonotype came up a few times. The antigen remains undetermined. The rearrangement uses TRBV19 and TRBJ2-1; 10 nucleotides agree with TRBD2. The material sequenced was PBMCs, mostly from graft donor cells, taken 360 days after TCRalphabeta/CD19-depleted stem cell transplant. The origin of this receptor is a boy under two years old who had a stem cell transplant for SCID, so the T cells may come from the graft donor. CDR3 sequence (DNA): TGTGCCAGTAGTATAGCTAGCGGGGGCCGAACCTTCAATGAGCAGTTCTTC. As protein: CASSIASGGRTFNEQFF.